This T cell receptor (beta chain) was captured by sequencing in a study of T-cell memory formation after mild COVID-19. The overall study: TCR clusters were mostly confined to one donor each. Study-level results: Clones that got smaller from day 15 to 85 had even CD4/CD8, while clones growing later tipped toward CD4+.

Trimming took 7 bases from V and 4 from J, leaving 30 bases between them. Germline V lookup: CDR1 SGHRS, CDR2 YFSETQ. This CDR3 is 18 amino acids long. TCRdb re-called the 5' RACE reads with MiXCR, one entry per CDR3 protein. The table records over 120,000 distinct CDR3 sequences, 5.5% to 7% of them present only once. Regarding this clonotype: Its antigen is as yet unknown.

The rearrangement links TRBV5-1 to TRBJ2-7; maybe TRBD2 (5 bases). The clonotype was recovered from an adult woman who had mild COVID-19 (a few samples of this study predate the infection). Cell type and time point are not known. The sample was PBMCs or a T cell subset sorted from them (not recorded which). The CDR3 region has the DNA TGCGCCAGCGCCAAACGGCCGGGCAGCGGTCCAGATGGGTACGAGCAGTACTTC. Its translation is CASAKRPGSGPDGYEQYF.